This T cell receptor beta chain was recovered during a study of T cell repertoires in cytomegalovirus infection. In the study overall: Alongside well-studied HLA-B-restricted CMV epitopes, recently identified HLA-C-restricted CMV epitopes were also used. An indication of both CMV infection and matching HLA type came from public TCR beta signatures. Overall study results and limits: HLA-C-restricted CMV clonotypes gave the most frequent clonotype in two of eight donors. Carriage of CMV together with the relevant HLA was identifiable through cumulative public TCR beta family frequency.

With respect to this clonotype: Its matching antigen is unknown.

TCRdb re-called the reads with MiXCR, one entry per CDR3 protein. The profile shows fewer than 70,000 distinct CDR3 sequences, roughly 28% of them singletons. V dropped 5 bases and J dropped 4 bases, with 20 bases sitting between them. CDR1 and CDR2 (germline): SEHNR, FQNEAQ (reference sequence). This CDR3 spans 17 amino acids. The TCR comes from a human donor in good health (CMV status not recorded). Some clones in this sample may be carry-over from other donors' samples. The rearrangement joins TRBV7-9 to TRBJ1-4; the D gene is possibly TRBD1 (6 bases). The starting material was CD8+ T cells from cultured PBMCs, obtained from culture after CMV antigen stimulation. The CDR3 is CASSLQKTGTYNEKLFF. The CDR3 nucleotides read TGTGCCAGCAGCCTACAAAAGACCGGGACATATAATGAAAAACTGTTTTTT. Drawing the rest from reference TRBV7-9 and TRBJ1-4, the complete variable domain is DTGVSQNPRHKITKRGQNVTFRCDPISEHNRLYWYRQTLGQGPEFLTYFQNEAQLEKSRLLSDRFSAERPKGSFSTLEIQRTEQGDSAMYLCASSLQKTGTYNEKLFFGSGTQLSVL.